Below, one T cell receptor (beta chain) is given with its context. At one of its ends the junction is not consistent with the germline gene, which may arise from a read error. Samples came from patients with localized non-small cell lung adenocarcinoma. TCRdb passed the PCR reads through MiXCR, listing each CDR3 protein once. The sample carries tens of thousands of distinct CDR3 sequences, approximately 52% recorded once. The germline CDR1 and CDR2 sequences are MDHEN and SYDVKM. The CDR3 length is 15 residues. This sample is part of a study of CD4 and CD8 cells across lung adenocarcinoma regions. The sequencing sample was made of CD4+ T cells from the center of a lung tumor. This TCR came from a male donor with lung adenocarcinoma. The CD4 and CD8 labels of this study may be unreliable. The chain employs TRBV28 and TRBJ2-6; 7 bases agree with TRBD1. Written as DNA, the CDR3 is TGTGCCAGCAGTCCGACAGGGTTGGGGGCCTACGTGCAGAATTTC. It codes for CASSPTGLGAYVQNF.